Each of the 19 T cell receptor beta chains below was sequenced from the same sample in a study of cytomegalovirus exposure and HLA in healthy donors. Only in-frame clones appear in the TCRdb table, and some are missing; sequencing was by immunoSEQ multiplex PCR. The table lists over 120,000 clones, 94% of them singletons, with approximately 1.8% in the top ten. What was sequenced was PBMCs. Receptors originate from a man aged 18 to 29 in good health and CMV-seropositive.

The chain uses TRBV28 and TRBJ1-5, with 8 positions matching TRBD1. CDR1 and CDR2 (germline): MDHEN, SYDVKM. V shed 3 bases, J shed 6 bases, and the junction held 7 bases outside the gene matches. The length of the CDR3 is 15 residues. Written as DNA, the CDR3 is TGTGCCAGCAGTTTGCAGGGGGCCGTCAGTCAGCCCCAGCATTTT. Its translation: CASSLQGAVSQPQHF. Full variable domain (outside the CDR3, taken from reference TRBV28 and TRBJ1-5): DVKVTQSSRYLVKRTGEKVFLECVQDMDHENMFWYRQDPGLGLRLIYFSYDVKMKEKGDIPEGYSVSREKKERFSLILESASTNQTSMYLCASSLQGAVSQPQHFGDGTRLSIL.

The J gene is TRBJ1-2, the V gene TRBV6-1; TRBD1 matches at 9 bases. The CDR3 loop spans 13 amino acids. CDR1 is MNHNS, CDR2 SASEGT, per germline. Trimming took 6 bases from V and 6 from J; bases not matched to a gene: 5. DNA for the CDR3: TGTGCCAGCAGCGACAGGGGGTCCGATGGCTACACCTTC. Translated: CASSDRGSDGYTF.

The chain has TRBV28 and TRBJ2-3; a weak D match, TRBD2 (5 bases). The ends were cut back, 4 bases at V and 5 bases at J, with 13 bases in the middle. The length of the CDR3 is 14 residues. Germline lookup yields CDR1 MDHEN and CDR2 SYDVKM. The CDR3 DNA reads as TGTGCCAGCAGTTCGTCCGGGGAGTTAGATACGCAGTATTTT. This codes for CASSSSGELDTQYF.

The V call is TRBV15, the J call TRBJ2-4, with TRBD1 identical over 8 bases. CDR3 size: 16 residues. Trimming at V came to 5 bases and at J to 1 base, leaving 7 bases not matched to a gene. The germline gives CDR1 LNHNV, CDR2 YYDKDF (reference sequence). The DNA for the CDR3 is TGTGCCACCAGCGGCAGGACAGGGTCCGCCAAAAACATTCAGTACTTC. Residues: CATSGRTGSAKNIQYF.

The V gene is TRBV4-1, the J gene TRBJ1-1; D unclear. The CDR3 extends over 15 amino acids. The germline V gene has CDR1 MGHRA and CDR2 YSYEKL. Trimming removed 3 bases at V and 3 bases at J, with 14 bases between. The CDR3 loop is CASSQVFVKHTEAFF. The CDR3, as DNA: TGCGCCAGCAGCCAGGTTTTTGTCAAGCACACTGAAGCTTTCTTT.

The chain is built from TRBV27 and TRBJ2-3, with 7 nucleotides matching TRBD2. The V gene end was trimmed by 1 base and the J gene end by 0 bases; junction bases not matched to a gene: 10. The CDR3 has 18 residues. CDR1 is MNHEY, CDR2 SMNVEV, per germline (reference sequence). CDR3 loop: CASSLYYPASGSTDTQYF. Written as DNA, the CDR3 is TGTGCCAGCAGTTTATATTATCCGGCTAGCGGAAGCACAGATACGCAGTATTTT.

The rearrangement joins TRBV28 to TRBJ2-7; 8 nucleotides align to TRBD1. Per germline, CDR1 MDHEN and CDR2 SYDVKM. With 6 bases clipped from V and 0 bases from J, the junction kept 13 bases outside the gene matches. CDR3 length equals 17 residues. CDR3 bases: TGTGCCAGCAGGAGCCCGGGGACAGGAATGAGCTCCTACGAGCAGTACTTC. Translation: CASRSPGTGMSSYEQYF. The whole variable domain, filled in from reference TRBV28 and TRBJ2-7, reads DVKVTQSSRYLVKRTGEKVFLECVQDMDHENMFWYRQDPGLGLRLIYFSYDVKMKEKGDIPEGYSVSREKKERFSLILESASTNQTSMYLCASRSPGTGMSSYEQYFGPGTRLTVT.

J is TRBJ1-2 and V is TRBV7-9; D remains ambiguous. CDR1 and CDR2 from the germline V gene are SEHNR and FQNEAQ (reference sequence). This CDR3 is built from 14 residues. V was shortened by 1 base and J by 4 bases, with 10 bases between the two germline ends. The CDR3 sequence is CASSLGMAGYGYTF. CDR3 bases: TGTGCCAGCAGCTTAGGAATGGCTGGCTATGGCTACACCTTC.

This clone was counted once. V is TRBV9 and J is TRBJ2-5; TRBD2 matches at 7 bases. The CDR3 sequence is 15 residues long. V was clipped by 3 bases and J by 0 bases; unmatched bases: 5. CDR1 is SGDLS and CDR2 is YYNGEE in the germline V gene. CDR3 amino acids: CASSASGNHQETQYF. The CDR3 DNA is TGTGCCAGCAGCGCAAGCGGGAACCACCAAGAGACCCAGTACTTC.

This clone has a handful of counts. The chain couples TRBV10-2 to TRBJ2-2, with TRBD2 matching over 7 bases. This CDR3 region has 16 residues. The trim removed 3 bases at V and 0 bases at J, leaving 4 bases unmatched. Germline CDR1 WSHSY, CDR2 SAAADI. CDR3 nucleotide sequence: TGCGCCAGCAGTGACATGGCGGGAGCGAACACCGGGGAGCTGTTTTTT. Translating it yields CASSDMAGANTGELFF.

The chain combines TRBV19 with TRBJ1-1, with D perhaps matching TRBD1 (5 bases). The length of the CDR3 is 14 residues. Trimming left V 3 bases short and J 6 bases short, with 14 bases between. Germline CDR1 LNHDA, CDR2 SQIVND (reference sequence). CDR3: CASSMRQGESEAFF. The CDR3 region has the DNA TGTGCCAGTAGTATGAGGCAGGGTGAATCTGAAGCTTTCTTT.

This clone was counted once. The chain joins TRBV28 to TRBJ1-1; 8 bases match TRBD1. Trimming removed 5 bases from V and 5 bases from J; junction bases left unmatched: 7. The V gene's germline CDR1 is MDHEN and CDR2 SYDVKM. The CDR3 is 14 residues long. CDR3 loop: CASSTGGGRTEAFF. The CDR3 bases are TGTGCCAGCAGTACAGGGGGTGGGAGAACTGAAGCTTTCTTT.

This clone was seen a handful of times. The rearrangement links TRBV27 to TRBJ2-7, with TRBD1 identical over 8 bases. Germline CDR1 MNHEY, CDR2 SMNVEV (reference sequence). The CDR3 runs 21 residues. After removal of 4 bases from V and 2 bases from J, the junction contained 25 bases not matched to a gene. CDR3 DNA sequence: TGTGCCAGCAGTTCATCTCTGTTTGTAAGAGGGGACAGGTCGGACCCCTACGAGCAGTACTTC. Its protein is CASSSSLFVRGDRSDPYEQYF.

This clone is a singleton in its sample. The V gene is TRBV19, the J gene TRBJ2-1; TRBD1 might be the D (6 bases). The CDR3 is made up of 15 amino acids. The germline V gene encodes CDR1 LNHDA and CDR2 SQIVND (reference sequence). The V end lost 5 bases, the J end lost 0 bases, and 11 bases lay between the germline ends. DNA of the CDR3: TGTGCCAGTAGTTCTACAGGGAGCTCCTACAATGAGCAGTTCTTC. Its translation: CASSSTGSSYNEQFF.

Written as DNA, the CDR3 is TGCAGCGTTGCTTCAGACATAAACTCTGGGGCCAACGTCCTGACTTTC. It codes for CSVASDINSGANVLTF. The chain links TRBV29-1 to TRBJ2-6; no firm D call. Germline V gene data show CDR1 as SQVTM and CDR2 as ANQGSEA. The CDR3 is made up of 16 amino acids. Trimming left V 4 bases short and J 0 bases short, with 13 bases between.

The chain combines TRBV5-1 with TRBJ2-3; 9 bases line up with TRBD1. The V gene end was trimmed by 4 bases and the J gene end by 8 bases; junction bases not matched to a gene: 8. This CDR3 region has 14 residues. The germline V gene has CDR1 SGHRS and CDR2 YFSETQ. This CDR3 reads CASSPRTGEGTQYF. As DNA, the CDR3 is TGCGCCAGCAGCCCAAGGACAGGGGAGGGTACGCAGTATTTT.

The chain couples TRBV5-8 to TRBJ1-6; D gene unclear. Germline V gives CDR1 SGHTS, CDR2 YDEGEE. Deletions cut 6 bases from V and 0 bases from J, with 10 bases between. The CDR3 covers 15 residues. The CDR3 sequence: CASTPTSSYNSPLHF. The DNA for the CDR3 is TGTGCCAGCACCCCGACAAGCTCCTATAATTCACCCCTCCACTTT.

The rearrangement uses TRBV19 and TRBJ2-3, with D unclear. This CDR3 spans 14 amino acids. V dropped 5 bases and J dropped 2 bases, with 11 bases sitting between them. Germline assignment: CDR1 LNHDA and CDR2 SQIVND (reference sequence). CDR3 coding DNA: TGTGCCAGTAGTGTTGAGTACTCCACAGATACGCAGTATTTT. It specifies CASSVEYSTDTQYF.

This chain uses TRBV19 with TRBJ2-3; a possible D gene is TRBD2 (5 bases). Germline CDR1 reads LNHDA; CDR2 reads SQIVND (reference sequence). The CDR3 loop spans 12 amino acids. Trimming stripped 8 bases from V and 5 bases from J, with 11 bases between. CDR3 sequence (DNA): TGTGCCAGTCCCCCCGGGGAAGATACGCAGTATTTT. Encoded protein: CASPPGEDTQYF.